Each of the 2 T cell receptor beta chains below was sequenced from the same sample in a study of T-cell memory formation after mild COVID-19. TCRdb analysed the 5' RACE reads with MiXCR anew, one entry per CDR3 protein. The data show fewer than 200,000 distinct CDR3 sequences, under 15% seen once. The sequenced sample was PBMCs or a T cell subset sorted from them (not recorded which). The receptor source for this set is a man aged 18 to 35 who had mild COVID-19 (a few samples of this study predate the infection). Cell type and time point are not known.

This chain connects TRBV20-1 to TRBJ2-3; perhaps TRBD2 as D (6 bases). This CDR3 spans 18 amino acids. Germline V gives CDR1 DFQATT, CDR2 SNEGSKA (reference sequence). Trimming removed 1 base from V and 0 bases from J, with 20 bases in between. CDR3 residues: CSARGPPQWRASTDTQYF. The CDR3, as DNA: TGCAGTGCTAGAGGTCCCCCTCAGTGGAGGGCTAGCACAGATACGCAGTATTTT.

The chain carries TRBV6-2 or TRBV6-3 and TRBJ1-2; the D gene is possibly TRBD1 (5 bases). V shed 5 bases and J shed 8 bases, with 12 bases lying between them. The CDR3 sequence is 12 residues long. CDR1 and CDR2 from the germline V gene are MNHEY and SVGEGT. CDR3 coding DNA: TGTGCCAGCAGTCGAGGGGCAGAGGGCTACACCTTC. Its translation is CASSRGAEGYTF.